The next 26 T cell receptor beta chains were all read from a single sample in a study of Ad26.COV2.S vaccination and SARS-CoV-2 variants. Treatment meaning: 15 to 20 received Ad26.COV2.S at low or high dose, single or two shots; 5 received placebo; per-sample allocation not given. Following the first vaccine or placebo injection, samples were taken on day 63. Clones were read by immunoSEQ multiplex PCR, and TCRdb kept only the in-frame ones, dropping some. The sample has approximately 340,000 clones, roughly 81% seen once. The sequenced sample was peripheral blood, obtained in a trial of Ad26.COV2.S vaccine versus placebo. These receptors were taken from a person between 18 and 59 years old who received the Ad26.COV2.S COVID-19 vaccine or a placebo.

The rearrangement joins TRBV5-6 to TRBJ1-6, with a tentative D call TRBD1 (5 bases). Per germline, CDR1 SGHDT and CDR2 YYEEEE. V lost 0 bases and J 3 bases, leaving 7 bases between the germline ends. The CDR3 contains 15 residues. The chain's CDR3 is CASSLGQGYNSPLHF. The DNA for the CDR3 is TGTGCCAGCAGCTTGGGTCAGGGCTATAATTCACCCCTCCACTTT.

The V call is TRBV6-1, the J call TRBJ2-1; TRBD2 is a possible D gene (5 bases). V gave up 1 base and J gave up 1 base, with 11 bases separating them. Looked up from germline, CDR1 is MNHNS and CDR2 is SASEGT. The length of the CDR3 is 16 residues. The CDR3 DNA follows: TGTGCCAGCAGTGAAGATGAGGGTTGGTCCTACAATGAGCAGTTCTTC. It translates to CASSEDEGWSYNEQFF.

This clone came up a few times. The chain has TRBV19 and TRBJ2-7, with 11 bases lining up with TRBD2. The CDR3 contains 15 residues. V trimming: 2 bases; J trimming: 2 bases; junction bases outside the gene matches: 2. CDR1 is LNHDA and CDR2 is SQIVND in the germline V gene (reference sequence). The CDR3 DNA reads TGTGCCAGTAGTATAAGGACTAGCGGGCCCTACGAGCAGTACTTC. It encodes CASSIRTSGPYEQYF.

CDR3 in DNA: TGTGCCAGCAGCGTGGGACAGAACACCGGGGAGCTGTTTTTT. Translation gives CASSVGQNTGELFF. The chain is built from TRBV5-4 and TRBJ2-2, with D tentatively TRBD1 (6 bases). Germline lookup yields CDR1 SGHNT and CDR2 YYREEE (reference sequence). The CDR3 sequence is 14 residues long. Trimming removed 4 bases at V and 1 base at J, with 8 bases between. The variable domain in full, with the rest retrieved from reference TRBV5-4 and TRBJ2-2, is ETGVTQSPTHLIKTRGQQVTLRCSSQSGHNTVSWYQQALGQGPQFIFQYYREEENGRGNFPPRFSGLQFPNYSSELNVNALELDDSALYLCASSVGQNTGELFFGEGSRLTVL.

This clone has a single count. The CDR3 region is CASRLRQNTEAFF. CDR3 in DNA: TGTGCCAGCAGGTTACGACAGAACACTGAAGCTTTCTTT. V gene TRBV11-2 combines with J gene TRBJ1-1; D ambiguous. Trimming cost V 6 bases and J 1 base, with 9 bases left between them. Germline values: CDR1 SGHAT, CDR2 FQNNGV. The CDR3 totals 13 residues.

Here the CDR3 reads CASSPMDPRPVETQYF. CDR3 bases: TGTGCCAGTAGTCCGATGGATCCCCGCCCGGTGGAGACCCAGTACTTC. V and J are TRBV19 and TRBJ2-5; no clear D. Germline V gene sequence: CDR1 LNHDA, CDR2 SQIVND (reference sequence). The CDR3 contains 16 residues. Between the trimmed V and J ends, which lost 5 bases and 5 bases, there was a span of 21 bases. Together with reference TRBV19 and TRBJ2-5, the CDR3 gives the full variable domain: DGGITQSPKYLFRKEGQNVTLSCEQNLNHDAMYWYRQDPGQGLRLIYYSQIVNDFQKGDIAEGYSVSREKKESFPLTVTSAQKNPTAFYLCASSPMDPRPVETQYFGPGTRLLVL.

The chain joins TRBV19 to TRBJ2-2, with 8 bases fitting TRBD2. The germline V gene encodes CDR1 LNHDA and CDR2 SQIVND (reference sequence). This CDR3 contains 15 residues. After removal of 6 bases from V and 2 bases from J, the junction contained 5 bases not matched to a gene. The CDR3 coding sequence is TGTGCCAGTAGCCCTAGCGGGCTAAACACCGGGGAGCTGTTTTTT. Translating gives CASSPSGLNTGELFF.

This clone was detected once. The V gene is TRBV12-3 or TRBV12-4, the J gene TRBJ1-2; possibly TRBD1 for D (5 bases). The V end was cut by 6 bases, the J end by 4 bases, with 12 bases between. This CDR3 comprises 13 residues. The CDR3 nucleotides are TGTGCCAGCAGCCCGCAGGGCTTCTATGGCTACACCTTC. This translates into CASSPQGFYGYTF.

The rearrangement joins TRBV12-3 or TRBV12-4 to TRBJ1-1; D ambiguous. Trimming removed 7 bases from V and 4 bases from J, with 13 bases in between. CDR3 length equals 13 residues. CDR3 nucleotide sequence: TGTGCCAGCACCGAACAGACGGGCACTGAAGCTTTCTTT. It codes for CASTEQTGTEAFF.

The chain joins TRBV9 to TRBJ2-1; 11 nucleotides align to TRBD2. The CDR3 extends over 16 amino acids. Germline V gene lookup returns CDR1 SGDLS and CDR2 YYNGEE. The V gene end was trimmed by 4 bases and the J gene end by 3 bases; junction bases not matched to a gene: 6. CDR3 coding DNA: TGTGCCAGCAGCACTACGGGGACTAGCGGCTACAATGAGCAGTTCTTC. Its translation is CASSTTGTSGYNEQFF. The whole variable domain, filled in from reference TRBV9 and TRBJ2-1, reads DSGVTQTPKHLITATGQRVTLRCSPRSGDLSVYWYQQSLDQGLQFLIQYYNGEERAKGNILERFSAQQFPDLHSELNLSSLELGDSALYFCASSTTGTSGYNEQFFGPGTRLTVL.

This chain connects TRBV13 to TRBJ2-7; 8 positions match TRBD2. This CDR3 has 14 amino acids. Germline CDR1 reads PRHDT; CDR2 reads FYEKMQ (reference sequence). V shed 5 bases, J shed 4 bases, and the junction held 7 bases outside the gene matches. The CDR3 spells CASSGGLGWYEQYF. CDR3 in DNA: TGTGCCAGCAGCGGGGGACTAGGGTGGTACGAGCAGTACTTC. The whole variable domain, filled in from reference TRBV13 and TRBJ2-7, reads AAGVIQSPRHLIKEKRETATLKCYPIPRHDTVYWYQQGPGQDPQFLISFYEKMQSDKGSIPDRFSAQQFSDYHSELNMSSLELGDSALYFCASSGGLGWYEQYFGPGTRLTVT.

The count of this clone is one. This rearrangement joins TRBV7-2 to TRBJ2-2; D tentatively fits TRBD1 or TRBD2 (5 bases each). The CDR3 extends over 16 amino acids. Looked up from germline, CDR1 is SGHTA and CDR2 is FQGNSA. V was pared by 1 base and J by 5 bases, with 14 bases between. Here the CDR3 reads CASSLVRRAGTGELFF. The CDR3 coding sequence is TGTGCCAGCAGCTTAGTGCGCAGGGCGGGTACCGGGGAGCTGTTTTTT.

This clone was seen only a few times. This sequence joins TRBV7-9 and TRBJ2-7; D is unclear. Per the germline V gene, CDR1 is SEHNR and CDR2 is FQNEAQ (reference sequence). V dropped 5 bases and J dropped 4 bases, with 6 bases sitting between them. The CDR3 totals 11 residues. The CDR3, as DNA: TGTGCCAGCAGCATTTCTTACGAGCAGTACTTC. It codes for CASSISYEQYF.

V gene TRBV7-8 combines with J gene TRBJ2-1; D remains ambiguous. Germline V CDR1 and CDR2: SGHVS, FQNEAQ. V was trimmed by 0 bases and J by 8 bases, leaving 17 bases between them. This CDR3 is 16 amino acids long. The CDR3, as DNA: TGTGCCAGCAGCTTAGCCAGGCGGATATCCGACGATGAGCAGTTCTTC. Translating gives CASSLARRISDDEQFF.

This chain joins TRBV19 and TRBJ2-6; 13 bases align to TRBD2. Germline trimming cut 6 bases from V and 0 bases from J; bases unmatched to any gene: 2. The CDR3 is 17 amino acids. Germline loops: CDR1 LNHDA, CDR2 SQIVND (reference sequence). CDR3 amino acids: CASSGTSGISGANVLTF. CDR3 sequence (DNA): TGTGCCAGTAGCGGGACTAGCGGGATCTCTGGGGCCAACGTCCTGACTTTC.

The chain is built from TRBV3-1 (or the pseudogene TRBV3-2) and TRBJ1-6; 10 bases are shared with TRBD1. The V gene's germline CDR1 is LGHDT and CDR2 YNNKEL (reference sequence). Unmatched junction bases numbered 4, after V lost 4 bases and J lost 7 bases. CDR3 length: 15 residues. For the CDR3, the DNA is TGTGCCAGCAGCCCACTGGACAGGGGGAATTCACCCCTCCACTTT. Translating it yields CASSPLDRGNSPLHF.

The gene calls are TRBV5-4 and TRBJ1-3; the match to TRBD1 covers 7 bases. J gave up 2 bases and V 4 bases, and 3 bases lay outside the gene matches. The CDR3 is made up of 14 amino acids. Germline values: CDR1 SGHNT, CDR2 YYREEE (reference sequence). In DNA form, the CDR3 reads TGTGCCAGCAGCCCTGACAGGGCTGGAAACACCATATATTTT. Protein: CASSPDRAGNTIYF.

The rearrangement uses TRBV9 and TRBJ2-7, with D tentatively TRBD2 (5 bases). Trimming cost V 0 bases and J 0 bases, with 13 bases left between them. There are 16 residues in the CDR3. The V gene's germline CDR1 is SGDLS and CDR2 YYNGEE. The chain's CDR3 is CASSVGFSGSSYEQYF. CDR3 DNA sequence: TGTGCCAGCAGCGTAGGTTTTTCTGGGAGCTCCTACGAGCAGTACTTC.

The J gene is TRBJ1-5, the V gene TRBV29-1; tentatively, D is TRBD1 (5 bases). Germline V gene data show CDR1 as SQVTM and CDR2 as ANQGSEA. V lost 6 bases, J lost 2 bases, and 17 bases lay in between. The CDR3 is made up of 15 amino acids. The CDR3 loop is CSVTDGTMGNQPQHF. The DNA of the CDR3 is TGCAGCGTCACAGACGGGACTATGGGCAATCAGCCCCAGCATTTT.

J is TRBJ2-1 and V is TRBV14; 8 bases fit TRBD2. This CDR3 has 16 residues. After removal of 4 bases from V and 8 bases from J, the junction contained 13 bases not matched to a gene. Looked up from germline, CDR1 is SGHDN and CDR2 is FVKESK. The CDR3 spells CASSPLSGAGEYEQFF. CDR3 DNA: TGTGCCAGCAGCCCCCTCTCTGGAGCGGGAGAATATGAGCAGTTCTTC. Based on the CDR3 plus reference TRBV14 and TRBJ2-1, the full variable domain is EAGVTQFPSHSVIEKGQTVTLRCDPISGHDNLYWYRRVMGKEIKFLLHFVKESKQDESGMPNNRFLAERTGGTYSTLKVQPAELEDSGVYFCASSPLSGAGEYEQFFGPGTRLTVL.

The chain carries TRBV4-1 and TRBJ2-1; the D is unclear. Deletions cut 2 bases from V and 0 bases from J, with 8 bases between. Looked up from germline, CDR1 is MGHRA and CDR2 is YSYEKL. The CDR3 has 15 residues. CDR3 sequence: CASSQRESSYNEQFF. CDR3 in DNA: TGCGCCAGCAGCCAAAGAGAGAGCTCCTACAATGAGCAGTTCTTC.

The chain recombines TRBV11-2 with TRBJ2-1, with 9 bases identical to TRBD2. With V trimmed by 0 bases and J by 7 bases, 7 bases remained unmatched. Looked up from germline, CDR1 is SGHAT and CDR2 is FQNNGV. The CDR3 is 16 residues long. As DNA, the CDR3 is TGTGCCAGCAGCTTAGATTCATTAGCGGGAGTGAATGAGCAGTTCTTC. Amino acid sequence: CASSLDSLAGVNEQFF.

Of note for this clone: At one end the junction does not follow the germline gene, possibly because of a read error. The V and J genes are TRBV18 and TRBJ1-4; D unclear. Germline-derived CDR1 and CDR2 are KGHSH and LQKENI. The CDR3 covers 13 residues. As DNA, the CDR3 is TGTGCCAGCTCACCACCGACTATTGAAAAACTGTTTTTT. This sequence encodes CASSPPTIEKLFF.

This clone was counted a few times. The DNA of the CDR3 is TGTGCCAGCAGCTTAGCCCCCGGACAGGGGTTCTCTAATGAAAAACTGTTTTTT. Translating it yields CASSLAPGQGFSNEKLFF. The chain combines TRBV7-6 with TRBJ1-4; 9 nucleotides match TRBD1. Germline CDR1 reads SGHVS; CDR2 reads FNYEAQ. The trim removed 0 bases at V and 3 bases at J, leaving 8 bases unmatched. The CDR3 runs 18 residues.

This clone was seen a handful of times. The chain has TRBV7-8 and TRBJ1-3; 8 nucleotides align to TRBD1. The CDR3 is 20 residues long. From germline, CDR1 is SGHVS and CDR2 FQNEAQ. Trimming at V came to 0 bases and at J to 0 bases, leaving 13 bases not matched to a gene. In DNA form, the CDR3 reads TGTGCCAGCAGCTTAGCTCGGGGGACAGGAATGAGTCGCTCTGGAAACACCATATATTTT. Its translation is CASSLARGTGMSRSGNTIYF.

The chain is built from TRBV20-1 and TRBJ1-1; D possibly corresponds to TRBD1 (5 bases). The length of the CDR3 is 11 residues. V lost 2 bases and J 7 bases, leaving 8 bases between the germline ends. Germline CDR1 is DFQATT and CDR2 is SNEGSKA (reference sequence). Here the CDR3 reads CSARRDSEAFF. CDR3 bases: TGCAGTGCTAGAAGAGACAGTGAAGCTTTCTTT.